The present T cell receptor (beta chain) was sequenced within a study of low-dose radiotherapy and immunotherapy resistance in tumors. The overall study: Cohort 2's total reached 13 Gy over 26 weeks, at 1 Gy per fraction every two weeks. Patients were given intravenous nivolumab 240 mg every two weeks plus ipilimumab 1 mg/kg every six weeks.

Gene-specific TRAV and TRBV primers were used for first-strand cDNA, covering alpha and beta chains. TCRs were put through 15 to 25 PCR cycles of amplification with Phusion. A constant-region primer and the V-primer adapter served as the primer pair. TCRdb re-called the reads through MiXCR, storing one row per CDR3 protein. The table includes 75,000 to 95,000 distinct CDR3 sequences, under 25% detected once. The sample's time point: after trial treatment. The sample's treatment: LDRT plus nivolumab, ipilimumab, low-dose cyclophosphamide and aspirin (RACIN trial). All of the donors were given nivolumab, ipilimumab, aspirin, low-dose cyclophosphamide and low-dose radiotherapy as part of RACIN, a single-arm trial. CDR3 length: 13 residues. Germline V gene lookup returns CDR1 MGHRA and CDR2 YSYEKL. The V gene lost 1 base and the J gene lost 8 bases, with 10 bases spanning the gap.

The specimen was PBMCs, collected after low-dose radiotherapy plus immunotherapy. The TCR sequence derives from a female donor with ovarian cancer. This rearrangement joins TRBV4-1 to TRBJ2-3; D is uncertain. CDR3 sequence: CASSQVAMVTQYF. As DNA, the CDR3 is TGCGCCAGCAGCCAAGTGGCCATGGTTACGCAGTATTTT.